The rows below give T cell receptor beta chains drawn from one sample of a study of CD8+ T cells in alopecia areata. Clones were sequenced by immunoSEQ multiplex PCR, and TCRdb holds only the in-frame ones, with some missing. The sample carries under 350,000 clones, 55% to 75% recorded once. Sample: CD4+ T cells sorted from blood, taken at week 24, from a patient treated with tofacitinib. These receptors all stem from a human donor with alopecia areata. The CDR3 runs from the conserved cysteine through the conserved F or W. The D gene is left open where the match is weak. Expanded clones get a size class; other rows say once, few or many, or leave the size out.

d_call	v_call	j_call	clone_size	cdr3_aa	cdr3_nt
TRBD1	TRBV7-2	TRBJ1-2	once	CASSQSGGQGTGYTF	TGTGCCAGCAGCCAAAGCGGGGGACAGGGGACGGGCTACACCTTC
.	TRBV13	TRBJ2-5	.	CASSFRDQETQYF	TGTGCCAGCAGCTTTCGGGACCAAGAGACCCAGTACTTC
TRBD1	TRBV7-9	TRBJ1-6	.	CASSLGQGVVNSPLHF	TGTGCCAGCAGCTTGGGACAGGGGGTGGTTAATTCACCCCTCCACTTT
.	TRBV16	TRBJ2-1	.	CASSQFDEQFF	TGTGCCAGCAGCCAATTCGATGAGCAGTTCTTC
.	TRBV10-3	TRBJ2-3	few	CAISRDHGPTQYF	TGTGCCATCAGCCGGGACCACGGTCCTACGCAGTATTTT
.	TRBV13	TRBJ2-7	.	CASSLGLIGQLDYEQYF	TGTGCCAGCAGCTTAGGCCTTATCGGACAGCTGGACTACGAGCAGTACTTC
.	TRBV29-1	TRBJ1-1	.	CSVDEDYTEAFF	TGCAGCGTTGACGAGGACTACACTGAAGCTTTCTTT
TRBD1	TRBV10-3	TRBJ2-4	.	CAISESTGFKNIQYF	TGTGCCATCAGTGAGTCGACAGGGTTCAAAAACATTCAGTACTTC
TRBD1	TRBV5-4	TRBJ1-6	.	CASSLVPGGNNSPLHF	TGTGCCAGCAGCTTGGTGCCAGGGGGGAATAATTCACCCCTCCACTTT
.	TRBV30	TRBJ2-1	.	CAWSRGADYNEQFF	TGTGCCTGGAGTCGGGGGGCCGACTACAATGAGCAGTTCTTC
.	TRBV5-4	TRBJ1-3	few	CASSLEGYGNTIYF	TGTGCCAGCAGCTTGGAGGGGTACGGAAACACCATATATTTT
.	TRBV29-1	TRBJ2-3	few	CSEDRTDTQYF	TGCAGCGAGGACCGCACAGATACGCAGTATTTT
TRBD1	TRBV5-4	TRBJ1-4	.	CASSFAGTENEKLFF	TGTGCCAGCAGCTTTGCCGGGACAGAAAATGAAAAACTGTTTTTT
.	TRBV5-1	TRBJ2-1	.	CASSLLGNEQFF	TGCGCCAGCAGCTTGCTAGGGAATGAGCAGTTCTTC
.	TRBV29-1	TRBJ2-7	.	CSVGWNEQYF	TGCAGCGTTGGGTGGAACGAGCAGTACTTC
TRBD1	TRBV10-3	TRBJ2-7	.	CATERTGGSSYEQYF	TGTGCCACCGAGAGGACAGGTGGGAGCTCCTACGAGCAGTACTTC
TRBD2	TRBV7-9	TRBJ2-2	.	CASSPRGGTANTGELFF	TGTGCCAGCAGCCCCCGGGGAGGGACCGCGAACACCGGGGAGCTGTTTTTT
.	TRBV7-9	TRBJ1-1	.	CASSLSGQPNTEAFF	TGTGCCAGCAGCTTATCGGGCCAGCCGAACACTGAAGCTTTCTTT